The following is a TCR beta chain sequence with its context. Antigen unknown. These data originate in a study of T-cell memory formation after mild COVID-19. As for the study in general: The two donors had largely donor-specific TCR clusters. Whole-study results and caveats: Clones that shrank (day 15 to 85) were balanced CD4/CD8, whereas later expanders leaned CD4+.

TCRdb re-called the 5' RACE reads with MiXCR, one entry per CDR3 protein. Of 450,000 or so distinct CDR3 sequences detected, roughly 20% appear once; the ten largest clones hold 8.4%. This CDR3 has 15 residues. V lost 4 bases, J lost 1 base, and 12 bases lay in between. Germline V CDR1 and CDR2: SGHRS, YFSETQ. V gene TRBV5-1 combines with J gene TRBJ2-1, with D perhaps matching TRBD2 (5 bases). The receptor was derived from an adult woman who had mild COVID-19 (a few samples of this study predate the infection). Cell type and time point are not known. The sequenced material came from PBMCs or a T cell subset sorted from them (not recorded which). The CDR3 loop reads CASSVEADSYNEQFF. As DNA, the CDR3 is TGCGCCAGCAGCGTAGAAGCGGATTCCTACAATGAGCAGTTCTTC. The variable domain in full, completed from reference TRBV5-1 and TRBJ2-1, reads KAGVTQTPRYLIKTRGQQVTLSCSPISGHRSVSWYQQTPGQGLQFLFEYFSETQRNKGNFPGRFSGRQFSNSRSEMNVSTLELGDSALYLCASSVEADSYNEQFFGPGTRLTVL.